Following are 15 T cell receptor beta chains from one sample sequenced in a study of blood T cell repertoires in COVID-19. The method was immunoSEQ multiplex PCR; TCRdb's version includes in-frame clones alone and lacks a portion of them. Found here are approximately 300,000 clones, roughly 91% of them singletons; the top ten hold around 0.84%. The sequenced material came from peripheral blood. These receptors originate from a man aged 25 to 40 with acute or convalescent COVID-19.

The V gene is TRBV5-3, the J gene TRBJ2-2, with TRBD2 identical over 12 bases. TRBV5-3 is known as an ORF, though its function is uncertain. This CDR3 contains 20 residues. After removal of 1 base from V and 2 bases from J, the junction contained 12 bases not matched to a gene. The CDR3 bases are TGTGCCAGAAGCTTGAGCGAAGAGACTAGCGGGAGTTTAAACACCGGGGAGCTGTTTTTT. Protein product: CARSLSEETSGSLNTGELFF.

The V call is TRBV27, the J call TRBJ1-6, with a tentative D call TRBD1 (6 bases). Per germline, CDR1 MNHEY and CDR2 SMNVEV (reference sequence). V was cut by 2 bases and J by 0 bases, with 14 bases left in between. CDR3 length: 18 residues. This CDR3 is CASSLMPRGSSYNSPLHF. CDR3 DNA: TGTGCCAGCAGTTTAATGCCCAGGGGCAGCTCCTATAATTCACCCCTCCACTTT.

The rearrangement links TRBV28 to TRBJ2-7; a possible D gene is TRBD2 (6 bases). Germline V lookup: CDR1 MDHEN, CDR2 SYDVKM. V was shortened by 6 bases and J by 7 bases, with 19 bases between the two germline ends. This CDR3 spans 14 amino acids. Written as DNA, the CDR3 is TGTGCCAGCAGCTCTGGAGGGGACCCCCGGGAGCAGTACTTC. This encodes CASSSGGDPREQYF.

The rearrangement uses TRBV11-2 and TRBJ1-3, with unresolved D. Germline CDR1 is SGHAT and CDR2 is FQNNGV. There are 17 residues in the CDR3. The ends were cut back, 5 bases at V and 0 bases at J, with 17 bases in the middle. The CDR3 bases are TGTGCCAGCAGCGCCCGAACCTTCAGTGACTCTGGAAACACCATATATTTT. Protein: CASSARTFSDSGNTIYF.

CDR3 DNA: TGTGCCAGCAGTTTATCAACTGTCCGCAATCAGCCCCAGCATTTT. Its protein is CASSLSTVRNQPQHF. The V and J genes are TRBV28 and TRBJ1-5; D gene uncertain. The V gene lost 1 base and the J gene lost 2 bases, with 9 bases spanning the gap. Looked up from germline, CDR1 is MDHEN and CDR2 is SYDVKM. There are 15 residues in the CDR3. Combining the CDR3 with reference TRBV28 and TRBJ1-5 gives the whole variable domain DVKVTQSSRYLVKRTGEKVFLECVQDMDHENMFWYRQDPGLGLRLIYFSYDVKMKEKGDIPEGYSVSREKKERFSLILESASTNQTSMYLCASSLSTVRNQPQHFGDGTRLSIL.

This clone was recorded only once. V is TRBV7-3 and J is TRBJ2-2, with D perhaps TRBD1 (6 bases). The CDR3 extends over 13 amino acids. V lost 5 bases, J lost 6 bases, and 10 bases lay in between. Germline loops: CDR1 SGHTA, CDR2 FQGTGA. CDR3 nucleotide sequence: TGTGCCAGCAGCCCTCAGGGGCCCGGGGAGCTGTTTTTT. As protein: CASSPQGPGELFF.

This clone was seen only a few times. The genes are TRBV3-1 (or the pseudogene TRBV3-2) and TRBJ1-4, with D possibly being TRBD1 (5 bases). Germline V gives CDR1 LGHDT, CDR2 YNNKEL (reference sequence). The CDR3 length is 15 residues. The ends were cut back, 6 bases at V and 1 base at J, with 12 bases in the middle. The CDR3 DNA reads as TGTGCCAGCAGGCCTAGCGGGGGAACTAATGAAAAACTGTTTTTT. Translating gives CASRPSGGTNEKLFF.

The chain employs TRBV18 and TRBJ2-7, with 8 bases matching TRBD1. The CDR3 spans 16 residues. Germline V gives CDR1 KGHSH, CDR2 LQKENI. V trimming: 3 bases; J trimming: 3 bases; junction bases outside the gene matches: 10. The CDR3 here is CASSPTPGQANYEQYF. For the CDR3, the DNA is TGTGCCAGCTCACCTACACCGGGACAGGCGAACTACGAGCAGTACTTC.

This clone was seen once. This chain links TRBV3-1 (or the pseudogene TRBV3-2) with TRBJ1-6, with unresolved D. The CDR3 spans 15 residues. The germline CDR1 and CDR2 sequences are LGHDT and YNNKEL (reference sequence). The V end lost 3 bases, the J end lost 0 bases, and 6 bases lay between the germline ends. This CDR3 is CASSQGSSYNSPLHF. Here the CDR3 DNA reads TGTGCCAGCAGCCAGGGGAGCTCCTATAATTCACCCCTCCACTTT.

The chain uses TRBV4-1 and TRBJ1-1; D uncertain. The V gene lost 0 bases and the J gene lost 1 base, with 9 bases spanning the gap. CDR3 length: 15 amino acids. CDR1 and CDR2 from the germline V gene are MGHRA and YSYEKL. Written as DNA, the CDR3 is TGCGCCAGCAGCCAAGAAATCTCGGGGAACACTGAAGCTTTCTTT. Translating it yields CASSQEISGNTEAFF.

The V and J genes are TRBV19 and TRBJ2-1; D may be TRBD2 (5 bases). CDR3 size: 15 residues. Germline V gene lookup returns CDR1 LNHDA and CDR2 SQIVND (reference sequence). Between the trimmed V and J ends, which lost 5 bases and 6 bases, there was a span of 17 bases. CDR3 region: CASSSTLRGRNEQFF. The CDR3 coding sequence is TGTGCCAGTAGTTCCACCCTCCGCGGGCGCAATGAGCAGTTCTTC. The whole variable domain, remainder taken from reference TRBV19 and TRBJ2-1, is DGGITQSPKYLFRKEGQNVTLSCEQNLNHDAMYWYRQDPGQGLRLIYYSQIVNDFQKGDIAEGYSVSREKKESFPLTVTSAQKNPTAFYLCASSSTLRGRNEQFFGPGTRLTVL.

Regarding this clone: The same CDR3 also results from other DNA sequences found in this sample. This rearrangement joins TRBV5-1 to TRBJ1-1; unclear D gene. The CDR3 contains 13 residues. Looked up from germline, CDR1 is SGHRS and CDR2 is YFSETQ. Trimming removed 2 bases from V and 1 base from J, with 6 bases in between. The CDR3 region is CASSFEGNTEAFF. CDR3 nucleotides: TGCGCCAGCAGCTTTGAGGGGAACACTGAAGCTTTCTTT.

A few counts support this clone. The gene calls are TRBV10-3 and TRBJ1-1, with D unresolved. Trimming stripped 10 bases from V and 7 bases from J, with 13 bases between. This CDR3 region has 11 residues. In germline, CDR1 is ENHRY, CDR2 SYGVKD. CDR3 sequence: CASRESGEAFF. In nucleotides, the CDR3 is TGTGCCAGCCGCGAATCTGGTGAAGCTTTCTTT.

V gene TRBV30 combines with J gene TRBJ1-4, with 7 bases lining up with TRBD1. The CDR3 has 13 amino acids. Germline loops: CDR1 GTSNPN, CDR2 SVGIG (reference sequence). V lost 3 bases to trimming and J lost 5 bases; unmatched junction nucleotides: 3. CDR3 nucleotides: TGTGCCTGGAGCGGGACAGACAATGAAAAACTGTTTTTT. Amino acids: CAWSGTDNEKLFF.

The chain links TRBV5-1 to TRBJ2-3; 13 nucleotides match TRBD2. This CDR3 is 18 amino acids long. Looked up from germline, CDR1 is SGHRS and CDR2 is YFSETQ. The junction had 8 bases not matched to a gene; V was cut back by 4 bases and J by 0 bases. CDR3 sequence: CASSDPGLAGPSTDTQYF. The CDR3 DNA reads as TGCGCCAGCAGCGACCCGGGACTAGCGGGGCCTAGCACAGATACGCAGTATTTT.